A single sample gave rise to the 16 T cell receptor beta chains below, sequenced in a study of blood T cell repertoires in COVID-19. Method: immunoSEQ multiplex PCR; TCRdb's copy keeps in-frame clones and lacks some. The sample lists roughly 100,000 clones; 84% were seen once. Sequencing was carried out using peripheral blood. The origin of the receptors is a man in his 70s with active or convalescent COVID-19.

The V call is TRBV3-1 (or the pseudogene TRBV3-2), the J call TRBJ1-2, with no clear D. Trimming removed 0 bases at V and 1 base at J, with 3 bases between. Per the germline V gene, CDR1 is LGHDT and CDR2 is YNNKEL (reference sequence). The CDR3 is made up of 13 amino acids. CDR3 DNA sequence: TGTGCCAGCAGCCAAGACGGTAACTATGGCTACACCTTC. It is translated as CASSQDGNYGYTF.

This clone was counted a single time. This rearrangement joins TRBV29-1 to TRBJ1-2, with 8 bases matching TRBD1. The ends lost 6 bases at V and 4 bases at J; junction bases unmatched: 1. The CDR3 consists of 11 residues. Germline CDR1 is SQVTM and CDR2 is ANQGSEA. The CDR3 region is CSVGTGYGYTF. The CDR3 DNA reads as TGCAGCGTAGGGACAGGCTATGGCTACACCTTC.

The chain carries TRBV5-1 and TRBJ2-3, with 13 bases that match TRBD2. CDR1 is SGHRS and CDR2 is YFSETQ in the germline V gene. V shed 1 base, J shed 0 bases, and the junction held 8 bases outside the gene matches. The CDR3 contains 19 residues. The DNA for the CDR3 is TGCGCCAGCAGCTTGTATCCCCCGGGACTAGCGGGGAGCACAGATACGCAGTATTTT. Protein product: CASSLYPPGLAGSTDTQYF.

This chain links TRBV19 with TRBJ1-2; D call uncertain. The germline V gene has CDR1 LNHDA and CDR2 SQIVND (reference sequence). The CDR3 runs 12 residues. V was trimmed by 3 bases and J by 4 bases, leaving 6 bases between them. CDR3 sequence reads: CASSMRSYGYTF. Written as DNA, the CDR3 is TGTGCCAGTAGTATGCGGTCCTATGGCTACACCTTC. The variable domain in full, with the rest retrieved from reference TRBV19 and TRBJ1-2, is DGGITQSPKYLFRKEGQNVTLSCEQNLNHDAMYWYRQDPGQGLRLIYYSQIVNDFQKGDIAEGYSVSREKKESFPLTVTSAQKNPTAFYLCASSMRSYGYTFGSGTRLTVV.

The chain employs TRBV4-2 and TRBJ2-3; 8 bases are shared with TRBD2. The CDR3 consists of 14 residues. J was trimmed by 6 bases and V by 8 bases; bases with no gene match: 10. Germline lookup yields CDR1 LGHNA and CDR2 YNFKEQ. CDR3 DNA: TGTGCCAGCGGTAGAGAAGCGGGGGCCGATACGCAGTATTTT. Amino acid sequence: CASGREAGADTQYF.

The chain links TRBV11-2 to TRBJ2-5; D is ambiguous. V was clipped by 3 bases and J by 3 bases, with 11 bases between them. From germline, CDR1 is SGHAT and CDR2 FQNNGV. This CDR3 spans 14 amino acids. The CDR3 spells CASSFSGAKETQYF. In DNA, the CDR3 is TGTGCCAGCAGCTTTTCAGGTGCTAAAGAGACCCAGTACTTC.

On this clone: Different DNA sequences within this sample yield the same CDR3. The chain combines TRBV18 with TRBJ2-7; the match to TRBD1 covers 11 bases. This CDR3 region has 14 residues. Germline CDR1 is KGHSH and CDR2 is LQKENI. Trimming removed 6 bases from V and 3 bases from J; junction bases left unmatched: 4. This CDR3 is CASSPGTGGYEQYF. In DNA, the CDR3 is TGTGCCAGCTCCCCCGGGACAGGGGGCTACGAGCAGTACTTC. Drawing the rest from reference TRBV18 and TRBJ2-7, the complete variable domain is NAGVMQNPRHLVRRRGQEARLRCSPMKGHSHVYWYRQLPEEGLKFMVYLQKENIIDESGMPKERFSAEFPKEGPSILRIQQVVRGDSAAYFCASSPGTGGYEQYFGPGTRLTVT.

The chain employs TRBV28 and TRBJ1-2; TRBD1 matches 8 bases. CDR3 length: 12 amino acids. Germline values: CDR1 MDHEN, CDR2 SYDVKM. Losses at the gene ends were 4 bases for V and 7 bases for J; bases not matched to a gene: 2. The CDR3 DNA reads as TGTGCCAGCAGTTACAGGGGGACTGGCTACACCTTC. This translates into CASSYRGTGYTF.

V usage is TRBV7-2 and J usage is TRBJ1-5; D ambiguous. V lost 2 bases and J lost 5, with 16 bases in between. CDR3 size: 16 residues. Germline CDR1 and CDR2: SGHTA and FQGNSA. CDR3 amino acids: CASSLFNILNDQPQHF. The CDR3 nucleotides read TGTGCCAGCAGCTTATTTAACATCTTAAACGATCAGCCCCAGCATTTT.

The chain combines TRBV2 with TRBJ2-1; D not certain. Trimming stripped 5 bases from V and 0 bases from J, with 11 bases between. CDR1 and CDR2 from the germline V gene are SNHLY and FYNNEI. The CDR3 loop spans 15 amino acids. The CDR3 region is CASSYSRLSYNEQFF. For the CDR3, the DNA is TGTGCCAGCAGTTACTCCCGCCTCTCCTACAATGAGCAGTTCTTC.

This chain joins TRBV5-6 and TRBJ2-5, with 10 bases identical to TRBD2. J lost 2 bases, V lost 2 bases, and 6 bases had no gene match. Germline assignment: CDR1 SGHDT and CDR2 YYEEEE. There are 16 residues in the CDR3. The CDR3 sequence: CASSLPASGGQETQYF. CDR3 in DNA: TGTGCCAGCAGCTTACCCGCTAGCGGGGGTCAAGAGACCCAGTACTTC.

The CDR3 loop reads CSALQGSGNTIYF. The CDR3 DNA is TGCAGCGCCTTACAGGGGTCTGGAAACACCATATATTTT. The rearrangement links TRBV29-1 to TRBJ1-3; 7 bases align to TRBD1. Trimming removed 7 bases from V and 1 base from J; junction bases left unmatched: 4. This CDR3 spans 13 amino acids. CDR1 and CDR2 (germline): SQVTM, ANQGSEA.

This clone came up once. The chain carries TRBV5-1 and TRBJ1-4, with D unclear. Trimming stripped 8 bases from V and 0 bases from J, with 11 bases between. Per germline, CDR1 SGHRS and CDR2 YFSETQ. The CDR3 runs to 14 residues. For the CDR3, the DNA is TGCGCCAGTAGGACCGGGACAACTAATGAAAAACTGTTTTTT. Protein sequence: CASRTGTTNEKLFF. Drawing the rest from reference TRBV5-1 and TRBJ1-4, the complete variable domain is KAGVTQTPRYLIKTRGQQVTLSCSPISGHRSVSWYQQTPGQGLQFLFEYFSETQRNKGNFPGRFSGRQFSNSRSEMNVSTLELGDSALYLCASRTGTTNEKLFFGSGTQLSVL.

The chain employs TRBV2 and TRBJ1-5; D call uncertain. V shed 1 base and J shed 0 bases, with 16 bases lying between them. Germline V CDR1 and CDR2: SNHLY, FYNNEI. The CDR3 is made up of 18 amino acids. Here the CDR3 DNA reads TGTGCCAGCAGTGAAGACTCCGTCTCGGGAAATAGCAATCAGCCCCAGCATTTT. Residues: CASSEDSVSGNSNQPQHF.

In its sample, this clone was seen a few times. The CDR3 nucleotides are TGTGCCAGCAGCTCTATACTTGGGCCGGGGGCCTACGAGCAGTACTTC. This codes for CASSSILGPGAYEQYF. The rearrangement uses TRBV5-6 and TRBJ2-7; D possibly corresponds to TRBD2 (6 bases). The V end was cut by 3 bases, the J end by 2 bases, with 18 bases between. The CDR3 runs to 16 residues. Germline lookup yields CDR1 SGHDT and CDR2 YYEEEE.

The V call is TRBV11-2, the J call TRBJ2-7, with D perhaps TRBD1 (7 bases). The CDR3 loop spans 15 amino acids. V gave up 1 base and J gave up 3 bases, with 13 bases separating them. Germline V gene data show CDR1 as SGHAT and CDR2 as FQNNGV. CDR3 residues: CASSLAQGGIYEQYF. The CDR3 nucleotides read TGTGCCAGCAGCTTAGCCCAGGGGGGAATCTACGAGCAGTACTTC.